The sequence of this T cell receptor (beta chain) was determined in a study of T cell repertoires in cytomegalovirus infection. Study details: CMV infection and matching HLA type were both indicated by public TCR beta signatures. Whole-study results and caveats: What dominated the ex vivo response were HLA-C-restricted CMV-specific TCR beta clonotypes.

One entry per CDR3 protein results from TCRdb running MiXCR on the reads. Of approximately 150,000 distinct CDR3 sequences listed, 5.5% to 8% are singletons. This clonotype occurred a few times. Its antigen remains unidentified. Trimming shortened V by 0 bases and J by 3 bases, and 18 bases separated the two germline ends. The CDR3 totals 18 residues. CDR1 and CDR2 from the germline V gene are LNHNV and YYDKDF (reference sequence). Sample: PBMCs. The TCR was taken from a human donor in good health (CMV status not recorded). Some clones in this sample may be carry-over from other donors' samples. The J gene is TRBJ2-1, the V gene TRBV15; tentatively, D is TRBD2 (7 bases). The CDR3 DNA reads TGTGCCACCAGCAGAGATCCGCTGGGGGGGACACTCTACAATGAGCAGTTCTTC. This translates into CATSRDPLGGTLYNEQFF.